This T cell receptor beta chain was sequenced for a study of T cell responses to AZD1222 COVID-19 vaccine. Study-wide points: None of the repertoires were sampled until the peak T cell response had passed. Spike-spanning, vaccine-associated CD4 TCRs were dominant at 160-218 and 743-854. Just six people given AZD1222 tested seropositive at baseline. Regions left unmutated in variants are reportedly the target of nearly half of spike-specific TCRs.

The table lists this clone with a count of one. Antigen: not known. Sequencing used immunoSEQ multiplex PCR; TCRdb keeps in-frame clones, though not all of them. The data show tens of thousands of clones, 85% to 90% seen once. The starting material was peripheral blood, obtained on day 0 of MenACWY control vaccination. This clonotype originated in an adult in good health.

CDR3 region: CASSSTGREGGYGYTF. As DNA, the CDR3 is TGTGCCAGCAGTTCCACCGGAAGGGAAGGAGGCTATGGCTACACCTTC. The rearrangement uses TRBV28 and TRBJ1-2, with D hard to call. V was cut by 4 bases and J by 4 bases, with 19 bases left in between. CDR3 length: 16 amino acids. Per the germline V gene, CDR1 is MDHEN and CDR2 is SYDVKM.